What follows are 13 T cell receptor beta chains derived from one specimen sequenced in a study of T-cell reconstitution after alpha-beta-depleted transplantation in children. Unique molecular identifiers were incorporated into the prepared TCRbeta library. MiXCR, run by TCRdb on the PCR reads, gives a single entry per CDR3 protein. The table has a few hundred thousand distinct CDR3 sequences, roughly 15% seen once. The sample was PBMCs, mostly from graft donor cells, taken 360 days after TCRalphabeta/CD19-depleted stem cell transplant. These receptors were collected from a boy in the first two years of life who had a stem cell transplant for Wiskott-Aldrich syndrome, so the T cells may come from the graft donor.

The gene calls are TRBV6-2 or TRBV6-3 and TRBJ2-1, with D unclear. From germline, CDR1 is MNHEY and CDR2 SVGEGT. The ends were cut back, 0 bases at V and 3 bases at J, with 9 bases in the middle. This CDR3 spans 15 amino acids. Here the CDR3 DNA reads TGTGCCAGCAGTTACTCGCTAGTCAACTACAATGAGCAGTTCTTC. Translated, it gives CASSYSLVNYNEQFF.

The chain carries TRBV5-6 and TRBJ1-1; 8 positions agree with TRBD1. The CDR3 contains 13 residues. Germline CDR1 SGHDT, CDR2 YYEEEE. Germline trimming cut 0 bases from V and 8 bases from J; bases unmatched to any gene: 3. CDR3 protein: CASSLDWTGEAFF. DNA of the CDR3: TGTGCCAGCAGCTTGGATTGGACAGGGGAAGCTTTCTTT.

This clonotype showed up just a few times. The V call is TRBV27, the J call TRBJ2-6; 7 bases are shared with TRBD1. Germline V gene sequence: CDR1 MNHEY, CDR2 SMNVEV (reference sequence). This CDR3 has 16 residues. V was pared by 4 bases and J by 3 bases, with 6 bases of the junction left unmatched. The CDR3 loop is CASSSTGRFGANVLTF. DNA for the CDR3: TGTGCCAGCAGTTCGACAGGGCGATTTGGGGCCAACGTCCTGACTTTC.

This clonotype occurred a few times. The chain couples TRBV6-2 or TRBV6-3 to TRBJ2-4; D uncertain. Trimming shortened V by 4 bases and J by 5 bases, and 15 bases separated the two germline ends. The CDR3 covers 15 residues. CDR1 MNHEY and CDR2 SVGEGT come from the germline V gene. CDR3 bases: TGTGCCAGCAGTTCGCATCTCAGGTTACAAAACATTCAGTACTTC. It is translated as CASSSHLRLQNIQYF.

The V and J genes are TRBV12-3 or TRBV12-4 and TRBJ2-1, with TRBD1 matching 10 bases. The junction had 7 bases not matched to a gene; V was cut back by 5 bases and J by 3 bases. The CDR3 contains 16 residues. DNA for the CDR3: TGTGCCAGCAGTCTTACGGACAGGGGGATCTACAATGAGCAGTTCTTC. This sequence encodes CASSLTDRGIYNEQFF.

This clonotype was seen a handful of times. V usage is TRBV2 and J usage is TRBJ2-7; the D gene could be TRBD1 or TRBD2 (5 bases each). Trimming took off 3 bases at V and 9 bases at J, with 18 bases between the two ends. In germline, CDR1 is SNHLY, CDR2 FYNNEI. This CDR3 comprises 14 residues. Here the CDR3 reads CASSDVRGRSGQYF. CDR3 sequence (DNA): TGTGCCAGCAGTGACGTCCGGGGCAGGTCTGGGCAGTACTTC.

This clonotype was seen a few times. The chain links TRBV15 to TRBJ2-2, with 8 bases identical to TRBD2. Germline V gene sequence: CDR1 LNHNV, CDR2 YYDKDF (reference sequence). The CDR3 consists of 16 residues. J was trimmed by 2 bases and V by 1 base; bases with no gene match: 3. CDR3 DNA sequence: TGTGCCACCAGCAGAGGACTAGCGATAAACACCGGGGAGCTGTTTTTT. Translating it yields CATSRGLAINTGELFF. Together with reference TRBV15 and TRBJ2-2, the CDR3 gives the full variable domain: DAMVIQNPRYQVTQFGKPVTLSCSQTLNHNVMYWYQQKSSQAPKLLFHYYDKDFNNEADTPDNFQSRRPNTSFCFLDIRSPGLGDTAMYLCATSRGLAINTGELFFGEGSRLTVL.

There are a few counts of this clonotype. The genes are TRBV20-1 and TRBJ2-5; D is uncertain. CDR1 and CDR2 (germline): DFQATT, SNEGSKA (reference sequence). This CDR3 is built from 11 residues. Deletions cut 0 bases from V and 3 bases from J, with 2 bases between. The CDR3 sequence: CSARDKETQYF. The CDR3 DNA is TGCAGTGCTAGAGATAAAGAGACCCAGTACTTC.

J is TRBJ2-7 and V is TRBV12-3 or TRBV12-4; TRBD1 might be the D (6 bases). Trimming stripped 0 bases from V and 3 bases from J, with 15 bases between. The CDR3 is made up of 16 amino acids. DNA of the CDR3: TGTGCCAGCAGTTTAGCGGGACATGAGGCCTACTACGAGCAGTACTTC. Translated: CASSLAGHEAYYEQYF.

A few counts support this clonotype. The gene calls are TRBV7-9 and TRBJ2-7; maybe TRBD1 (6 bases). The ends were cut back, 2 bases at V and 6 bases at J, with 17 bases in the middle. The CDR3 has 15 amino acids. The germline V gene has CDR1 SEHNR and CDR2 FQNEAQ (reference sequence). Written as DNA, the CDR3 is TGTGCCAGCAGCTTAATTGGGAACAACAGGGTCGAGCAGTACTTC. This gives the protein CASSLIGNNRVEQYF. Full variable domain (rest looked up from reference TRBV7-9 and TRBJ2-7): DTGVSQNPRHKITKRGQNVTFRCDPISEHNRLYWYRQTLGQGPEFLTYFQNEAQLEKSRLLSDRFSAERPKGSFSTLEIQRTEQGDSAMYLCASSLIGNNRVEQYFGPGTRLTVT.

The V call is TRBV11-3, the J call TRBJ2-1; D remains ambiguous. The CDR3 runs to 14 residues. Trimming shortened V by 7 bases and J by 5 bases, and 15 bases separated the two germline ends. The germline V gene has CDR1 SGHNT and CDR2 YENEEA. Here the CDR3 reads CASTDPGHHNEQFF. In nucleotides, the CDR3 is TGTGCCAGCACCGACCCGGGTCACCACAATGAGCAGTTCTTC.

This clonotype was observed many times. V and J are TRBV7-2 and TRBJ1-2; 7 nucleotides align to TRBD1. The CDR3 is made up of 13 amino acids. The germline V gene has CDR1 SGHTA and CDR2 FQGNSA. J was trimmed by 7 bases and V by 1 base; bases with no gene match: 3. CDR3 loop: CASSLVQGFGYTF. The CDR3 bases are TGTGCCAGCAGCTTAGTACAGGGGTTTGGCTACACCTTC.

This clonotype was counted ten times or more. This rearrangement joins TRBV3-1 to TRBJ2-1, with 7 bases lining up with TRBD2. Germline V lookup: CDR1 LGHDT, CDR2 YNNKEL (reference sequence). The junction had 6 bases not matched to a gene; V was cut back by 6 bases and J by 7 bases. CDR3 length: 13 residues. The CDR3 here is CASSLRGSNEQFF. CDR3 nucleotide sequence: TGTGCCAGCAGTTTGCGGGGGTCGAATGAGCAGTTCTTC.